This T cell receptor (beta chain) appears in the sequencing data of a study of cytomegalovirus exposure and HLA in healthy donors. TCRdb keeps only in-frame clones here, not all; method: immunoSEQ multiplex PCR. The sample has 90,000 to 120,000 clones, approximately 96% seen once. The germline V gene has CDR1 MNHEY and CDR2 SMNVEV (reference sequence). The CDR3 runs to 18 residues. J gave up 1 base and V 6 bases, and 12 bases lay outside the gene matches. This TCR was sampled from a young woman in good health and CMV-seronegative. The sequenced sample consisted of PBMCs. V usage is TRBV27 and J usage is TRBJ2-3; 11 bases align to TRBD2. CDR3 protein: CASSRRPPSGGRTDTQYF. CDR3 nucleotides: TGTGCCAGCAGCCGCAGACCTCCTAGCGGGGGGCGCACAGATACGCAGTATTTT.